This T cell receptor beta chain was profiled in a study of cytomegalovirus exposure and HLA in healthy donors. Germline-derived CDR1 and CDR2 are DFQATT and SNEGSKA (reference sequence). Deletions cut 3 bases from V and 8 bases from J, with 7 bases between. This CDR3 region has 11 residues. Only in-frame clones appear in the TCRdb table, and some are missing; sequencing was by immunoSEQ multiplex PCR. The data show about 48,000 clones, 88% seen once. The clonotype was recovered from a woman aged 25 to 39 in good health and CMV-seronegative. This chain links TRBV20-1 with TRBJ2-2; weak D call: TRBD2 (6 bases). Sample: PBMCs. CDR3 nucleotides: TGCAGTGCTAGGGAGGGAGGGGAGCTGTTTTTT. As protein: CSAREGGELFF.